This T cell receptor (beta chain) was sequenced during a study of glioma-infiltrating T cells after dendritic cell vaccination. In the study overall: At biweekly intervals, patients got three intradermal dendritic cell vaccine injections.

The immunoSEQ assay amplified TCRB CDR3 from up to 2 ug DNA. The primer mix had 60 V beta and 13 J beta primers. Some clones are missing from TCRdb's copy, which holds only in-frame ones; the method was immunoSEQ multiplex PCR. The top ten clones hold 15% to 18% of a sample with tens of thousands of clones, about nine tenths of them seen once. Selection required adequate fresh-frozen tumor tissue plus more than two years' survival data. The germline CDR1 and CDR2 sequences are MNHEY and SMNVEV (reference sequence). The V gene end was trimmed by 5 bases and the J gene end by 6 bases; junction bases not matched to a gene: 7. The CDR3 length is 15 residues.

The chain couples TRBV27 to TRBJ1-6; 7 bases are a match to TRBD1. This receptor was identified in a human donor with glioblastoma. The specimen was blood, collected before dendritic cell vaccination. This CDR3 reads CASSAPGQINSPLHF. The CDR3 DNA is TGTGCCAGCAGTGCGCCGGGACAGATTAATTCACCCCTCCACTTT.